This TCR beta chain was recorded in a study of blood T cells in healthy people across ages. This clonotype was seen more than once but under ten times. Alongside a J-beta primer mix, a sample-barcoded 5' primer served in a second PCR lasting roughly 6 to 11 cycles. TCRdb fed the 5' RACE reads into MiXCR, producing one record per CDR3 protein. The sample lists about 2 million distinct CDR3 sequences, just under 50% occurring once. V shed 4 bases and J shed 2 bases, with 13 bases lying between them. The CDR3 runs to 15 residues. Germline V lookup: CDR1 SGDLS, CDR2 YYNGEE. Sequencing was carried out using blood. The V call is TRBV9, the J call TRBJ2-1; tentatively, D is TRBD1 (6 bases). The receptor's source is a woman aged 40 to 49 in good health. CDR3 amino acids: CASSIQGMAYNEQFF. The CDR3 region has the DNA TGTGCCAGCAGCATACAGGGTATGGCCTACAATGAGCAGTTCTTC.